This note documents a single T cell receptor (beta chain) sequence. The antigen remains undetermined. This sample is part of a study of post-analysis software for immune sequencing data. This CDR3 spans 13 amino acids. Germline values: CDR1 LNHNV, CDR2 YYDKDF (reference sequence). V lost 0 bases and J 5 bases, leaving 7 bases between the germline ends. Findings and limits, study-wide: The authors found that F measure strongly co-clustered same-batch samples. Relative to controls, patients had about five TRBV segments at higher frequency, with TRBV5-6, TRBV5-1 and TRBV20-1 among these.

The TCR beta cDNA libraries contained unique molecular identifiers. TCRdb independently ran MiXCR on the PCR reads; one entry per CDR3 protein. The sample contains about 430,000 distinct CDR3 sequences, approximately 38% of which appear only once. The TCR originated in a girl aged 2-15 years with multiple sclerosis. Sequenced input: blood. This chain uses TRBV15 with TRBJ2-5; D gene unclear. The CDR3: CATSRDRLETQYF. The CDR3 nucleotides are TGTGCCACCAGCAGAGATCGGTTGGAGACCCAGTACTTC. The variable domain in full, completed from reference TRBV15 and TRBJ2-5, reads DAMVIQNPRYQVTQFGKPVTLSCSQTLNHNVMYWYQQKSSQAPKLLFHYYDKDFNNEADTPDNFQSRRPNTSFCFLDIRSPGLGDTAMYLCATSRDRLETQYFGPGTRLLVL.